This T cell receptor (beta chain) emerged from a study of blood T cells in healthy people across ages. Notes on the study in general: In long-lived donors, naive CD4+ cell counts and diversity exceeded those of aged donors.

It was with a sample-barcoded 5' primer and a J-beta primer mix that a second PCR of roughly 6 to 11 cycles was run. The authors tagged each cDNA molecule using a template-switch adaptor with 12 random nucleotides. A minimum of 2.5 million CDR3-containing paired-end reads was obtained for each sample. TCRdb independently ran MiXCR on the 5' RACE reads; one entry per CDR3 protein. The sample yields hundreds of thousands of distinct CDR3 sequences, over 20% seen once. Healthy Caucasians from Russia aged roughly 6 to 95 served as donors. Germline V gene lookup returns CDR1 DFQATT and CDR2 SNEGSKA (reference sequence). The CDR3 runs to 14 residues. Trimming took 0 bases from V and 7 from J, leaving 15 bases between them. With regard to this clonotype: Its target is unknown.

Sequencing input: blood. The TCR sequence derives from a man between 65 and 80 years old in good health. V is TRBV20-1 and J is TRBJ2-5; possibly TRBD1 for D (5 bases). The CDR3 reads CSARDQGSTGTQYF. The CDR3 nucleotides read TGCAGTGCTAGAGATCAGGGCTCGACTGGGACCCAGTACTTC.